This passage covers 22 T cell receptor beta chains from one sample sequenced in a study of T cell responses to AZD1222 COVID-19 vaccine. Using immunoSEQ multiplex PCR, the repertoire was profiled, and TCRdb retains in-frame clones only, with some absent. The table records more than 60,000 clones, about 79% of them present only once. The sample was peripheral blood, taken on day 0 of AZD1222 vaccination. The receptors come from an adult in good health.

This chain connects TRBV5-6 to TRBJ1-2; D not resolved. V dropped 0 bases and J dropped 8 bases, with 14 bases sitting between them. The CDR3 totals 14 residues. CDR1 SGHDT and CDR2 YYEEEE come from the germline V gene. CDR3 in amino acids: CASSLVVMREGYTF. Here the CDR3 DNA reads TGTGCCAGCAGCTTGGTAGTGATGCGGGAAGGCTACACCTTC. Complete variable domain (other parts from reference TRBV5-6 and TRBJ1-2): DAGVTQSPTHLIKTRGQQVTLRCSPKSGHDTVSWYQQALGQGPQFIFQYYEEEERQRGNFPDRFSGHQFPNYSSELNVNALLLGDSALYLCASSLVVMREGYTFGSGTRLTVV.

CDR3: CASSVDMNSPLHF. CDR3 bases: TGTGCCAGCAGCGTGGACATGAATTCACCCCTCCACTTT. The rearrangement joins TRBV9 to TRBJ1-6; a possible D gene is TRBD1 (5 bases). V was shortened by 2 bases and J by 7 bases, with 7 bases between the two germline ends. The CDR3 has 13 residues. Germline CDR1 reads SGDLS; CDR2 reads YYNGEE.

This clone was seen a few times. Within the sample, other DNA sequences also encode this same CDR3. The chain links TRBV2 to TRBJ1-1; D remains unclear. The V and J ends lost 3 bases and 1 base respectively, with 6 bases between them. CDR3 length equals 13 residues. In germline, CDR1 is SNHLY, CDR2 FYNNEI. The CDR3 DNA follows: TGTGCCAGCAGTGATAGGAGGAACACTGAAGCTTTCTTT. Translating it yields CASSDRRNTEAFF.

V is TRBV5-1 and J is TRBJ1-2; D may be TRBD1 (6 bases). Deletions cut 4 bases from V and 2 bases from J, with 12 bases between. The CDR3 sequence is 14 residues long. Germline CDR1 is SGHRS and CDR2 is YFSETQ. The CDR3 region is CASSPGGANYGYTF. CDR3 DNA sequence: TGCGCCAGCAGCCCCGGGGGGGCCAACTATGGCTACACCTTC.

The chain carries TRBV5-1 and TRBJ2-7; no reliable D call. The length of the CDR3 is 14 residues. Germline assignment: CDR1 SGHRS and CDR2 YFSETQ. Trimming took off 0 bases at V and 7 bases at J, with 14 bases between the two ends. The CDR3 loop is CASSLGQVKGEQYF. The CDR3 DNA reads as TGCGCCAGCAGCTTGGGGCAGGTAAAGGGTGAGCAGTACTTC. The entire variable domain, with the rest obtained from reference TRBV5-1 and TRBJ2-7, is as follows: KAGVTQTPRYLIKTRGQQVTLSCSPISGHRSVSWYQQTPGQGLQFLFEYFSETQRNKGNFPGRFSGRQFSNSRSEMNVSTLELGDSALYLCASSLGQVKGEQYFGPGTRLTVT.

The J gene is TRBJ1-5, the V gene TRBV12-3 or TRBV12-4; D perhaps matches TRBD1 (6 bases). V shed 3 bases and J shed 4 bases, with 7 bases lying between them. The length of the CDR3 is 13 residues. The CDR3 nucleotides read TGTGCCAGCAGTTTGAGGGGGAATCAGCCCCAGCATTTT. This codes for CASSLRGNQPQHF.

The chain has TRBV28 and TRBJ2-3, with 9 bases lining up with TRBD2. The ends lost 4 bases at V and 5 bases at J; junction bases unmatched: 13. Germline loops: CDR1 MDHEN, CDR2 SYDVKM. This CDR3 is built from 17 residues. CDR3 residues: CASSSLAGVLHQDTQYF. CDR3 sequence (DNA): TGTGCCAGCAGTTCATTAGCGGGAGTTTTACATCAAGATACGCAGTATTTT.

The chain joins TRBV7-3 to TRBJ2-2; perhaps D is TRBD1 or TRBD2 (5 bases each). In germline, CDR1 is SGHTA, CDR2 FQGTGA. This CDR3 is built from 14 residues. V was shortened by 4 bases and J by 2 bases, with 8 bases between the two germline ends. The CDR3 protein is CASSSGPNTGELFF. CDR3 DNA sequence: TGTGCCAGCAGCTCGGGGCCCAACACCGGGGAGCTGTTTTTT. The complete variable domain, with remaining parts taken from reference TRBV7-3 and TRBJ2-2, reads GAGVSQTPSNKVTEKGKYVELRCDPISGHTALYWYRQSLGQGPEFLIYFQGTGAADDSGLPNDRFFAVRPEGSVSTLKIQRTERGDSAVYLCASSSGPNTGELFFGEGSRLTVL.

This clone showed up just a few times. The rearrangement joins TRBV5-1 to TRBJ1-5; D is unclear. The V end was cut by 0 bases, the J end by 1 base, with 5 bases between. CDR3 length: 14 residues. The germline V gene has CDR1 SGHRS and CDR2 YFSETQ. In DNA form, the CDR3 reads TGCGCCAGCAGCTTGGGGGGAAGCAATCAGCCCCAGCATTTT. Translated, it gives CASSLGGSNQPQHF.

The chain combines TRBV25-1 with TRBJ1-5, with D perhaps matching TRBD1 (5 bases). V dropped 3 bases and J dropped 2 bases, with 8 bases sitting between them. This CDR3 region has 14 residues. Germline V gene sequence: CDR1 MGHDK, CDR2 SYGVNS. This chain's CDR3 is CASSETGGNQPQHF. CDR3 bases: TGTGCCAGCAGTGAGACGGGGGGCAATCAGCCCCAGCATTTT.

The chain recombines TRBV4-1 with TRBJ2-5; 14 positions agree with TRBD2. This CDR3 comprises 16 residues. Looked up from germline, CDR1 is MGHRA and CDR2 is YSYEKL. V lost 4 bases, J lost 5 bases, and 6 bases stayed unmatched. For the CDR3, the DNA is TGCGCCAGCAGCCCGGGACTAGCGGGAGATTGGGAGACCCAGTACTTC. Encoded protein: CASSPGLAGDWETQYF.

This clone has a handful of counts. The CDR3 DNA is TGTGCCAGCAGGGAGGGGAGGGGCTACACCTTC. This sequence encodes CASREGRGYTF. The chain carries TRBV2 and TRBJ1-2, with D possibly matching TRBD1 (5 bases). The CDR3 is 11 amino acids. The germline V gene encodes CDR1 SNHLY and CDR2 FYNNEI. Deletions cut 6 bases from V and 8 bases from J, with 10 bases between.

The chain links TRBV12-5 to TRBJ2-3; 10 bases line up with TRBD2. The CDR3 is made up of 16 amino acids. Germline values: CDR1 LGHNT, CDR2 FRNRAP. The trim removed 5 bases at V and 0 bases at J, leaving 5 bases unmatched. CDR3 sequence (DNA): TGTGCTAGTGGTGACGGGACTAGCGCCAGCACAGATACGCAGTATTTT. This codes for CASGDGTSASTDTQYF. The variable domain in full, with the rest retrieved from reference TRBV12-5 and TRBJ2-3, is DARVTQTPRHKVTEMGQEVTMRCQPILGHNTVFWYRQTMMQGLELLAYFRNRAPLDDSGMPKDRFSAEMPDATLATLKIQPSEPRDSAVYFCASGDGTSASTDTQYFGPGTRLTVL.

V gene TRBV6-6 combines with J gene TRBJ2-1, with D unresolved. The CDR3 extends over 17 amino acids. The ends were cut back, 5 bases at V and 0 bases at J, with 17 bases in the middle. CDR1 is MNHNY and CDR2 is SVGAGI in the germline V gene (reference sequence). The CDR3 DNA sequence: TGTGCCAGCAGTCTCCTCTTTGGGTCGGACTCCTACAATGAGCAGTTCTTC. Amino acids: CASSLLFGSDSYNEQFF.

In its sample, this clone was seen once. The chain recombines TRBV11-3 with TRBJ2-1; 7 nucleotides line up with TRBD2. The J segment lost 3 bases and the V segment lost 4 bases, leaving 9 bases of the junction unmatched. The germline gives CDR1 SGHNT, CDR2 YENEEA. This CDR3 region has 16 residues. In nucleotides, the CDR3 is TGTGCCAGCAGCTCCGCCCCTAGCGGAGACTACAATGAGCAGTTCTTC. Encoded protein: CASSSAPSGDYNEQFF.

The CDR3 DNA reads TGCGCCAGCAGCAGACTAGCGGGAGGGCGGGTCTATGAGCAGTTCTTC. Its protein product is CASSRLAGGRVYEQFF. The chain recombines TRBV5-1 with TRBJ2-1; 14 bases map to TRBD2. V dropped 4 bases and J dropped 8; count of bases not matched to a gene: 8. The germline V gene has CDR1 SGHRS and CDR2 YFSETQ. This CDR3 contains 16 residues.

The rearrangement links TRBV7-2 to TRBJ1-6; no definite D call. From germline, CDR1 is SGHTA and CDR2 FQGNSA. This CDR3 has 15 amino acids. V was shortened by 6 bases and J by 7 bases, with 16 bases between the two germline ends. CDR3 coding DNA: TGTGCCAGCAGGACCGCCCCGATAGGAAATTCACCCCTCCACTTT. Amino acids: CASRTAPIGNSPLHF.

The chain joins TRBV10-3 to TRBJ1-2, with D tentatively TRBD1 (5 bases). The CDR3 loop spans 14 amino acids. The germline CDR1 and CDR2 sequences are ENHRY and SYGVKD. Trimming took off 4 bases at V and 2 bases at J, with 11 bases between the two ends. Here the CDR3 reads CAISGQPQNYGYTF. The CDR3 nucleotides read TGTGCCATCAGTGGACAGCCTCAAAACTATGGCTACACCTTC.

The rearrangement uses TRBV20-1 and TRBJ1-3; D is undetermined. Germline lookup yields CDR1 DFQATT and CDR2 SNEGSKA (reference sequence). CDR3 length: 13 amino acids. Trimming pared 3 bases from V and 2 bases from J, leaving 8 bases between. The CDR3 region has the DNA TGCAGTGCTAGTACTGGGCCTGGAAACACCATATATTTT. Amino acids: CSASTGPGNTIYF.

The chain recombines TRBV27 with TRBJ1-2; unclear D gene. V lost 5 bases, J lost 5 bases, and 21 bases lay in between. Germline CDR1 and CDR2: MNHEY and SMNVEV (reference sequence). The CDR3 length is 16 residues. CDR3 bases: TGTGCCAGCAGTCGATTGGCAGGAGACATCCATTATGGCTACACCTTC. Its protein is CASSRLAGDIHYGYTF.

The V call is TRBV11-2, the J call TRBJ2-1; unclear D gene. Trimming took off 0 bases at V and 0 bases at J, with 6 bases between the two ends. CDR1 is SGHAT and CDR2 is FQNNGV in the germline V gene. The CDR3 totals 15 residues. The CDR3 nucleotides read TGTGCCAGCAGCTTAGACTTGAGCTCCTACAATGAGCAGTTCTTC. Translated, it gives CASSLDLSSYNEQFF. The variable domain in full, completed from reference TRBV11-2 and TRBJ2-1, reads EAGVAQSPRYKIIEKRQSVAFWCNPISGHATLYWYQQILGQGPKLLIQFQNNGVVDDSQLPKDRFSAERLKGVDSTLKIQPAKLEDSAVYLCASSLDLSSYNEQFFGPGTRLTVL.

The CDR3 sequence is CASSVPPDRSNSPLHF. The DNA for the CDR3 is TGTGCCAGCAGCGTACCCCCGGACAGGAGCAATTCACCCCTCCACTTT. This chain links TRBV9 with TRBJ1-6; 7 positions match TRBD1. Germline values: CDR1 SGDLS, CDR2 YYNGEE. Unmatched junction bases numbered 8, after V lost 1 base and J lost 7 bases. The CDR3 has 16 amino acids.